This note documents a single T cell receptor (beta chain) sequence. Germline lookup yields CDR1 SGHRS and CDR2 YFSETQ. Trimming pared 1 base from V and 10 bases from J, leaving 14 bases between. The CDR3 has 13 amino acids. Treatment here: oral pan-JAK inhibitor, 5-10 mg twice daily. CD4+ and CD8+ T cells were sorted from PBMCs. This record belongs to a study of CD8+ T cells in alopecia areata. Across the study: Tofacitinib was taken orally by treated patients, and the dose was 5 to 10 mg twice daily.

RNA extraction and reverse transcription yielded cDNA as sequencing template. The repertoire was sequenced with immunoSEQ multiplex PCR; TCRdb's copy has only in-frame clones and lacks some. The sample has 150,000 to 200,000 clones; 60% are singletons. The sample was CD4+ T cells sorted from blood, taken at week 24, from a patient treated with tofacitinib. V gene TRBV5-1 combines with J gene TRBJ1-2; unclear D gene. This TCR was recovered from a human donor with alopecia areata. The CDR3 is CASSLWAAEVYTF. Written as DNA, the CDR3 is TGCGCCAGCAGCTTGTGGGCGGCCGAGGTCTACACCTTC.